These 26 T cell receptor beta chains share one sample of origin, sequenced in a study of CDR3 diversity in severe acne. TCRdb re-called the PCR reads with MiXCR, one entry per CDR3 protein. The data show more than 70,000 distinct CDR3 sequences, approximately 49% seen once. Sequenced input: blood. The receptor source for this set is a male donor with severe acne vulgaris.

The chain combines TRBV19 with TRBJ1-5, with no clear D. This CDR3 spans 14 amino acids. Germline V gene sequence: CDR1 LNHDA, CDR2 SQIVND (reference sequence). V gave up 3 bases and J gave up 0 bases, with 6 bases separating them. Written as DNA, the CDR3 is TGTGCCAGTAGTATTATGACTAGCAATCAGCCCCAGCATTTT. It yields the protein CASSIMTSNQPQHF.

Concerning this clonotype itself: A much larger clone lies one base from this, so it may be a read error. V gene TRBV7-9 combines with J gene TRBJ1-1, with D hard to call. This CDR3 has 14 residues. V lost 2 bases, J lost 4 bases, and 11 bases lay in between. Germline V gene lookup returns CDR1 SEHNR and CDR2 FQNEAQ (reference sequence). Here the CDR3 DNA reads TGTGCCAGCAGCTTACTGCGTACGAGCACTGAAGCTTTCTTT. This encodes CASSLLRTSTEAFF.

The chain combines TRBV5-1 with TRBJ2-2; 8 bases align to TRBD2. V was pared by 0 bases and J by 0 bases, with 4 bases of the junction left unmatched. The CDR3 is 17 amino acids. Germline V gene data show CDR1 as SGHRS and CDR2 as YFSETQ. The CDR3 DNA follows: TGCGCCAGCAGCTTGGGCAGCGGGGGCCCGAACACCGGGGAGCTGTTTTTT. Its translation is CASSLGSGGPNTGELFF.

This clonotype was counted at least ten times. The chain links TRBV3-1 to TRBJ2-7; 9 bases fit TRBD2. The CDR3 loop spans 17 amino acids. Trimming cost V 3 bases and J 4 bases; bases outside gene matches: 13. The germline gives CDR1 LGHDT, CDR2 YNNKEL (reference sequence). CDR3 loop: CASSQGPSSGTQYEQYF. The CDR3 bases are TGTGCCAGCAGCCAGGGACCCTCTAGCGGGACTCAATACGAGCAGTACTTC.

The CDR3 here is CATSIAGIYEQYF. DNA of the CDR3: TGTGCCACCAGCATAGCAGGGATCTACGAGCAGTACTTC. The V and J genes are TRBV15 and TRBJ2-7; a possible D gene is TRBD1 (5 bases). Germline values: CDR1 LNHNV, CDR2 YYDKDF (reference sequence). CDR3 length: 13 amino acids. The germline V and J ends were trimmed by 4 bases and 3 bases, with 10 bases remaining between them.

This rearrangement joins TRBV2 to TRBJ1-5; D gene unclear. The germline V and J ends were trimmed by 6 bases and 1 base, with 10 bases remaining between them. Per the germline V gene, CDR1 is SNHLY and CDR2 is FYNNEI. The CDR3 is 14 residues long. The CDR3 DNA sequence: TGTGCCAGCAGCGCGGGAGCCAGCAATCAGCCCCAGCATTTT. It encodes CASSAGASNQPQHF.

Notes on this clonotype: This clone may be a read error of a much larger clone one base away. The V and J genes are TRBV20-1 and TRBJ2-7; TRBD1 matches at 10 bases. The length of the CDR3 is 13 residues. The germline V gene has CDR1 DFQATT and CDR2 SNEGSKA (reference sequence). The J segment lost 3 bases and the V segment lost 7 bases, leaving 6 bases of the junction unmatched. The CDR3 nucleotides are TGCAGTGGGTCCGGGACAGGGGACTACGAGCAGTACTTC. This encodes CSGSGTGDYEQYF.

The sample holds many counts of this clonotype. The chain recombines TRBV4-3 with TRBJ2-7, with 10 bases identical to TRBD1. In germline, CDR1 is LGHNA, CDR2 YSLEER. This CDR3 contains 15 residues. The trim removed 4 bases at V and 4 bases at J, leaving 7 bases unmatched. This chain's CDR3 is CASSRSRTGGYEQYF. The DNA for the CDR3 is TGCGCCAGCAGCCGATCGAGGACAGGGGGGTACGAGCAGTACTTC.

The V gene is TRBV7-2, the J gene TRBJ2-6; the D gene is possibly TRBD1 (5 bases). The CDR3 extends over 16 amino acids. V dropped 5 bases and J dropped 2 bases, with 13 bases sitting between them. Germline CDR1 reads SGHTA; CDR2 reads FQGNSA. The CDR3, as DNA: TGTGCCAGCAGCCCGACAGTCACTACTGGGGCCAACGTCCTGACTTTC. Translating it yields CASSPTVTTGANVLTF.

This clonotype is labeled as medium-sized. The J gene is TRBJ2-3, the V gene TRBV24-1; the match to TRBD2 covers 7 bases. J was trimmed by 4 bases and V by 7 bases; bases with no gene match: 4. The CDR3 is 13 amino acids. Germline assignment: CDR1 KGHDR and CDR2 SFDVKD. The CDR3 region is CATRASGADTQYF. As DNA, the CDR3 is TGTGCCACCAGGGCAAGCGGGGCAGATACGCAGTATTTT.

This chain uses TRBV25-1 with TRBJ2-2, with D tentatively TRBD1 or TRBD2 (5 bases each). The CDR3 loop spans 12 amino acids. CDR1 and CDR2 (germline): MGHDK, SYGVNS. The V end lost 8 bases, the J end lost 7 bases, and 11 bases lay between the germline ends. The CDR3 reads CASQGAGGELFF. For the CDR3, the DNA is TGTGCCAGCCAGGGAGCCGGCGGGGAGCTGTTTTTT.

V usage is TRBV10-1 and J usage is TRBJ2-3; no clear D. Trimming stripped 2 bases from V and 6 bases from J, with 3 bases between. Germline values: CDR1 WNHNN, CDR2 SYGVQD (reference sequence). The CDR3 runs to 11 residues. The CDR3 DNA sequence: TGCGCCAGCAGTGAGCGTGATACGCAGTATTTT. This codes for CASSERDTQYF.

The rearrangement uses TRBV7-2 and TRBJ1-4; perhaps TRBD1 as D (6 bases). Germline V gene lookup returns CDR1 SGHTA and CDR2 FQGNSA. Trimming removed 5 bases at V and 10 bases at J, with 17 bases between. The CDR3 loop spans 14 amino acids. The CDR3 DNA reads TGTGCCAGCAGCACGGTGCACAGGGCTGTAAAACTGTTTTTT. This translates into CASSTVHRAVKLFF. Combining the CDR3 with reference TRBV7-2 and TRBJ1-4 gives the whole variable domain GAGVSQSPSNKVTEKGKDVELRCDPISGHTALYWYRQSLGQGLEFLIYFQGNSAPDKSGLPSDRFSAERTGGSVSTLTIQRTQQEDSAVYLCASSTVHRAVKLFFGSGTQLSVL.

Worth noting for this clonotype: A much larger clone sits a single nucleotide away, making a read error possible. Likely a read error: the CDR3 ends without its conserved phenylalanine or tryptophan. The rearrangement links TRBV19 to TRBJ2-1, with D unresolved. CDR1 and CDR2 (germline): LNHDA, SQIVND (reference sequence). The V and J ends lost 6 bases and 3 bases respectively, with 18 bases between them. The CDR3 consists of 16 residues. DNA for the CDR3: TGTGCCAGTAGCAACATGCTAGTGAATGTCTACAATGAGCAGTTCTTG. This encodes CASSNMLVNVYNEQFL.

A remark on this clonotype: Because the CDR3 is missing its conserved closing phenylalanine or tryptophan, this is likely a read error. The V call is TRBV10-3, the J call TRBJ1-1, with no clear D. V lost 10 bases and J lost 6, with 18 bases in between. Germline V gene sequence: CDR1 ENHRY, CDR2 SYGVKD. This CDR3 has 13 amino acids. The CDR3 spells CATGSGKPSEAFS. In nucleotides, the CDR3 is TGTGCCACGGGGAGCGGAAAACCTTCTGAAGCTTTCTCT.

Worth noting for this clonotype: This may stem from a read error, because a much larger clone lies one nucleotide away. J is TRBJ1-5 and V is TRBV7-9; weak D call: TRBD1 (6 bases). In germline, CDR1 is SEHNR, CDR2 FQNEAQ (reference sequence). The CDR3 loop spans 13 amino acids. Trimming cost V 5 bases and J 9 bases, with 14 bases left between them. CDR3 coding DNA: TGTGCCAGCAGCGAGGAGGGACATCGGCCCCAGCATTTT. Translation gives CASSEEGHRPQHF.

By share, this clonotype counts as medium-sized. V and J are TRBV2 and TRBJ2-3, with no clear D. The CDR3 is 12 amino acids. V dropped 5 bases and J dropped 2 bases, with 5 bases sitting between them. CDR1 is SNHLY, CDR2 FYNNEI, per germline. The CDR3 is CASSYSTDTQYF. The CDR3 DNA is TGTGCCAGCAGTTATTCCACAGATACGCAGTATTTT.

In DNA, the CDR3 is TGTGCCAGCAGCCCCGAGTACGGAGAGACCCAGTACTTC. Protein product: CASSPEYGETQYF. This sequence joins TRBV5-6 and TRBJ2-5; D is unresolved. Trimming took off 4 bases at V and 4 bases at J, with 11 bases between the two ends. CDR3 length: 13 residues. CDR1 is SGHDT and CDR2 is YYEEEE in the germline V gene.

This clonotype occurred once. This sequence joins TRBV2 and TRBJ2-2; no clear D gene. The ends were cut back, 0 bases at V and 9 bases at J, with 2 bases in the middle. Germline V gives CDR1 SNHLY, CDR2 FYNNEI. CDR3 length equals 11 residues. DNA of the CDR3: TGTGCCAGCAGTGAAGCGCGGGAGCTGTTTTTT. Encoded protein: CASSEARELFF.

The chain combines TRBV13 with TRBJ2-7; 7 bases are shared with TRBD1. CDR1 and CDR2 (germline): PRHDT, FYEKMQ (reference sequence). Trimming removed 5 bases from V and 2 bases from J; junction bases left unmatched: 3. The CDR3 runs to 13 residues. The CDR3 sequence is CASSGDRAYEQYF. The CDR3 DNA follows: TGTGCCAGCAGCGGGGACAGAGCCTACGAGCAGTACTTC. The complete variable domain, with remaining parts taken from reference TRBV13 and TRBJ2-7, reads AAGVIQSPRHLIKEKRETATLKCYPIPRHDTVYWYQQGPGQDPQFLISFYEKMQSDKGSIPDRFSAQQFSDYHSELNMSSLELGDSALYFCASSGDRAYEQYFGPGTRLTVT.

The chain couples TRBV7-3 to TRBJ2-7; TRBD2 matches at 13 bases. Per the germline V gene, CDR1 is SGHTA and CDR2 is FQGTGA. V shed 6 bases and J 6 bases; nucleotides not matched to a gene: 8. The CDR3 consists of 15 residues. The CDR3 DNA reads as TGTGCCAGCAGTCCCGGGACTAGCGGGACGGGCGAGCAGTACTTC. Its translation: CASSPGTSGTGEQYF.

This chain connects TRBV20-1 to TRBJ2-1, with 15 positions matching TRBD2. From germline, CDR1 is DFQATT and CDR2 SNEGSKA (reference sequence). This CDR3 has 12 residues. The CDR3: CSRTSGRGEQFF. DNA of the CDR3: TGCAGCAGGACTAGCGGGAGGGGTGAGCAGTTCTTC.

This clonotype was observed many times. V is TRBV10-2 and J is TRBJ2-7; 9 nucleotides line up with TRBD2. Germline loops: CDR1 WSHSY, CDR2 SAAADI. This CDR3 contains 15 residues. V gave up 2 bases and J gave up 8 bases; unmatched junction bases: 10. In DNA form, the CDR3 reads TGCGCCAGCAGTGAGGTGACTAGCGGAAGTACGAAGCAGTACTTC. Translating it yields CASSEVTSGSTKQYF.

This clonotype is medium-sized in the sample. The J gene is TRBJ2-1, the V gene TRBV24-1, with TRBD2 matching over 13 bases. This CDR3 contains 14 residues. Germline V gives CDR1 KGHDR, CDR2 SFDVKD. V trimming: 12 bases; J trimming: 6 bases; junction bases outside the gene matches: 7. CDR3 protein: CASGLAGASNEQFF. CDR3 nucleotide sequence: TGTGCCTCTGGACTAGCGGGAGCTTCCAATGAGCAGTTCTTC.

The sample holds a few counts of this clonotype. The chain uses TRBV7-2 and TRBJ2-7, with 10 nucleotides matching TRBD2. Germline V gene sequence: CDR1 SGHTA, CDR2 FQGNSA. V gave up 3 bases and J gave up 5 bases; unmatched junction bases: 4. The CDR3 contains 14 residues. The CDR3 sequence is CASSLNLAGDEQYF. The CDR3 nucleotides are TGTGCCAGCAGCTTGAATCTAGCGGGAGACGAGCAGTACTTC.

This rearrangement joins TRBV25-1 to TRBJ2-1; D ambiguous. CDR3 size: 10 residues. V was shortened by 6 bases and J by 6 bases, with 3 bases between the two germline ends. Germline-derived CDR1 and CDR2 are MGHDK and SYGVNS. CDR3 amino acids: CASSLNEQFF. The CDR3 DNA reads as TGTGCCAGCAGCCTCAATGAGCAGTTCTTC.